This T cell receptor beta chain was sequenced during a study of cytomegalovirus exposure and HLA in healthy donors. Regarding the study as a whole: It was confirmed in vitro that three of the CMV-associated chains were specific for CMV antigens. Among TCR beta chains, those listed as cytomegalovirus-associated numbered over 150. Analysis was carried out at a later point, and it linked a missense DCLRE1C variant to TCR beta V- and J-gene trimming.

The germline V gene encodes CDR1 SGHKS and CDR2 YYEKEE (reference sequence). The CDR3 length is 13 residues. Trimming took off 0 bases at V and 1 base at J, with 4 bases between the two ends. The sample holds a few counts of this clone. The antigen remains undetermined. Primers: 60 Vbeta forward and 13 Jbeta reverse. The table came from immunoSEQ multiplex PCR; TCRdb's copy has only in-frame clones and leaves some out. The table records over 100,000 clones, around 70% of them present only once. Sample: PBMCs. The chain employs TRBV5-5 and TRBJ1-1; D gene ambiguous. This TCR came from a woman between 40 and 55 years old in good health and CMV-seropositive. CDR3 nucleotide sequence: TGTGCCAGCAGCTTGGACAGGAACACTGAAGCTTTCTTT. It is translated as CASSLDRNTEAFF. Using reference TRBV5-5 and TRBJ1-1 for the parts outside the CDR3, the full variable domain is DAGVTQSPTHLIKTRGQQVTLRCSPISGHKSVSWYQQVLGQGPQFIFQYYEKEERGRGNFPDRFSARQFPNYSSELNVNALLLGDSALYLCASSLDRNTEAFFGQGTRLTVV.